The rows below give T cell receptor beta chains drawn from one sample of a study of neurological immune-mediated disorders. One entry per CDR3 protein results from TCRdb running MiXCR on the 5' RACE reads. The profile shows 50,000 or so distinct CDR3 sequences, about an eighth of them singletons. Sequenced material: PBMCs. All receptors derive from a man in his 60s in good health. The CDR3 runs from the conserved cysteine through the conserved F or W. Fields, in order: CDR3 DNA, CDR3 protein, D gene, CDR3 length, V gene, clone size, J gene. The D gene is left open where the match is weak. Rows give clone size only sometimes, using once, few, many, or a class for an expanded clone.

TGCGCCAGCAGCTTGGACTCGGCAGATACGCAGTATTTT,CASSLDSADTQYF,.,13,TRBV5-1,many,TRBJ2-3
TGTGCCAGCAGTCTAGGGGGGGGCACCTACGAGCAGTACTTC,CASSLGGGTYEQYF,.,14,TRBV28,.,TRBJ2-7
TGTGCCAGCAGCTGGGTAGGGGGGAAACAAAGCAATCAGCCCCAGCATTTT,CASSWVGGKQSNQPQHF,.,17,TRBV7-2,many,TRBJ1-5
TGCAGTGCTAGAGATCAGAATAGGGCTGGAAACACCATATATTTT,CSARDQNRAGNTIYF,.,15,TRBV20-1,many,TRBJ1-3
TGTGCCAGCGAGTTTGGGGACATCGGGAGGACTGAAGCTTTCTTT,CASEFGDIGRTEAFF,.,15,TRBV28,many,TRBJ1-1
TGCGCCAGCAACAAGGGTCAGAATTCACCCCTCCACTTT,CASNKGQNSPLHF,.,13,TRBV5-1,many,TRBJ1-6
TGCGCCAGCAACGCCCTCGTAGCGGGGGGTAGCGCAGATACGCAGTATTTT,CASNALVAGGSADTQYF,TRBD2,17,TRBV5-1,few,TRBJ2-3
TGTGCCAGCAGTTTGTTTCGGCGGGGTCTTTTGGATACGCAGTATTTT,CASSLFRRGLLDTQYF,.,16,TRBV12-3/TRBV12-4,many,TRBJ2-3
TGTGCCAGCAGCCTCCACACAGGGAGGGAGACCCAGTACTTC,CASSLHTGRETQYF,.,14,TRBV9,many,TRBJ2-5
TGCAGTGCTCGCGGCATCCGGGAGCTGTTTTTT,CSARGIRELFF,.,11,TRBV20-1,few,TRBJ2-2
TGTGCCAGCAGCGTAGCTTCAAGCGGGGGGGTGAATGAGCAGTTCTTC,CASSVASSGGVNEQFF,TRBD2,16,TRBV9,many,TRBJ2-1
TGTGCCAGCAGTGAAACTTGGGAAACAGCTATACCCCAAGAGACCCAGTACTTC,CASSETWETAIPQETQYF,.,18,TRBV2,many,TRBJ2-5
TGTGCCAGCAGCGTAGAGGGACGATTGAACACTGAAGCTTTCTTT,CASSVEGRLNTEAFF,.,15,TRBV5-5,many,TRBJ1-1
TGTGCCAGCAGCCCAGTGGAGCGGCCTTACAATGAGCAGTTCTTC,CASSPVERPYNEQFF,.,15,TRBV7-2,many,TRBJ2-1
TGTGCCAGCAGCCAAGCGGAGCGGGTTAGCTCCTACGAGCAGTACTTC,CASSQAERVSSYEQYF,.,16,TRBV3-1,many,TRBJ2-7
TGTGCCAGCATTAACCGGGAGGGAGGCTACACCTTC,CASINREGGYTF,.,12,TRBV7-2,many,TRBJ1-2
TGTGCCAGTAGTTTCCTGGGACTAGCGGGGGCGAACACCGGGGAGCTGTTTTTT,CASSFLGLAGANTGELFF,TRBD2,18,TRBV19,.,TRBJ2-2
TGCGCCAGCAGCTTTGGGTCAGCGGAGACCCAGTACTTC,CASSFGSAETQYF,.,13,TRBV5-1,many,TRBJ2-5
TGTGCCAGCAGCCGGGACAGCAATAATCAGCCCCAGCATTTT,CASSRDSNNQPQHF,TRBD1,14,TRBV7-2,many,TRBJ1-5
TGTGCCAGCAGTTACTCGAGGTTCGGGGGGCTATACGAGCAGTACTTC,CASSYSRFGGLYEQYF,.,16,TRBV6-5,many,TRBJ2-7
TGTGCCAGCAGGACAAGCTTCAATCAGCCCCAGCATTTT,CASRTSFNQPQHF,.,13,TRBV6-2/TRBV6-3,.,TRBJ1-5
TGTGCCAGCAGCTCGGACAGGGGGGATAACCTGTTTTTT,CASSSDRGDNLFF,TRBD1,13,TRBV7-2,many,TRBJ1-4
TGTGCCAGCAGCCTTGGGACAGCCTCAAATTCACCCCTCCACTTT,CASSLGTASNSPLHF,TRBD1,15,TRBV3-1,many,TRBJ1-6
TGCGCCAGCAGCCCGTGGGACTCCAGACCCTACGAGCAGTACTTC,CASSPWDSRPYEQYF,.,15,TRBV5-1,many,TRBJ2-7
TGCAGTGCCCCCCATGGGGTAGAGGCCACAGATACGCAGTATTTT,CSAPHGVEATDTQYF,.,15,TRBV20-1,many,TRBJ2-3
TGTGCCAGCAGTCGGACTAGCGGGGGAGGGAATGAGCAGTTCTTC,CASSRTSGGGNEQFF,TRBD2,15,TRBV12-3/TRBV12-4,many,TRBJ2-1
TGTGCCAGCTCACCGTCCGGACAGGGGGCGACTGAAGCTTTCTTT,CASSPSGQGATEAFF,TRBD1,15,TRBV18,many,TRBJ1-1
TGCAGTGCTAGAGATACAGGGGGCGGTCCAACTAATGAAAAACTGTTTTTT,CSARDTGGGPTNEKLFF,TRBD1,17,TRBV20-1,many,TRBJ1-4
TGTGCCAGCACCAGACAGGGGTTAGAGACCCAGTACTTC,CASTRQGLETQYF,.,13,TRBV21-1,.,TRBJ2-5
TGTGCCAGCAGCTTTGGGTCAGGGGGATATAATTCACCCCTCCACTTT,CASSFGSGGYNSPLHF,TRBD1,16,TRBV7-2,many,TRBJ1-6
TGTGCCAGCACAGCGGGACAGGCTTATTCACCCCTCCACTTT,CASTAGQAYSPLHF,TRBD1,14,TRBV6-2/TRBV6-3,many,TRBJ1-6
TGTGCCAGCAGTTTAGGGCAGAATAATCAGCCCCAGCATTTT,CASSLGQNNQPQHF,.,14,TRBV12-3/TRBV12-4,many,TRBJ1-5
TGCGCCAGCAGTGATTTGGCAGTAGCCTACGAGCAGTACTTC,CASSDLAVAYEQYF,.,14,TRBV10-2,.,TRBJ2-7
TGTGCCAGCAGCTTAACCAGGGGAGGTAGTGAAAAACTGTTTTTT,CASSLTRGGSEKLFF,.,15,TRBV7-2,many,TRBJ1-4
TGCAGCGTTGAAGGGCTAGCGGGGCGGGAGACCCAGTACTTC,CSVEGLAGRETQYF,TRBD2,14,TRBV29-1,many,TRBJ2-5
TGTGCCAGCAGTCCCCCGGGACTAGCGTACAATGAGCAGTTCTTC,CASSPPGLAYNEQFF,TRBD2,15,TRBV12-3/TRBV12-4,many,TRBJ2-1
TGTGCCAGCAGTCCCCGGACAGGGGCATATCGCTACACCTTC,CASSPRTGAYRYTF,TRBD1,14,TRBV12-3/TRBV12-4,many,TRBJ1-2
TGTGCCAGCAGCATCCGACCCGCCTGGGATACGCAGTATTTT,CASSIRPAWDTQYF,.,14,TRBV7-6,.,TRBJ2-3
TGTGCCAGCAGTTACGACAGGACCAATCAGCCCCAGCATTTT,CASSYDRTNQPQHF,.,14,TRBV7-2,many,TRBJ1-5
TGCAGTGCTGCTAGGGGACAGATGGGAGATACGCAGTATTTT,CSAARGQMGDTQYF,TRBD1,14,TRBV20-1,many,TRBJ2-3
TGTGCCAGCAGGGCGACAGGAGATGGGGCTAATGGCTACACCTTC,CASRATGDGANGYTF,.,15,TRBV27,many,TRBJ1-2